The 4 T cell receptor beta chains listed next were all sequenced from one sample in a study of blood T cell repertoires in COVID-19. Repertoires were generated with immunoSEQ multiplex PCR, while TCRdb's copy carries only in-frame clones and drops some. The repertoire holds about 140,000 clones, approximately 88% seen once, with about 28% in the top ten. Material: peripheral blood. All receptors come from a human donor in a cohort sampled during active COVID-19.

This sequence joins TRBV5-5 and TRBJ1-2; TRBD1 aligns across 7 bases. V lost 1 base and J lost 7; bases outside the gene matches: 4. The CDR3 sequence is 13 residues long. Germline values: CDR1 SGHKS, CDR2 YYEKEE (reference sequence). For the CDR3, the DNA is TGTGCCAGCAGCTTGCCCCGGACAGGTGGCTACACCTTC. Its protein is CASSLPRTGGYTF. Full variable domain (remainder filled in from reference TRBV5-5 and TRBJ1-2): DAGVTQSPTHLIKTRGQQVTLRCSPISGHKSVSWYQQVLGQGPQFIFQYYEKEERGRGNFPDRFSARQFPNYSSELNVNALLLGDSALYLCASSLPRTGGYTFGSGTRLTVV.

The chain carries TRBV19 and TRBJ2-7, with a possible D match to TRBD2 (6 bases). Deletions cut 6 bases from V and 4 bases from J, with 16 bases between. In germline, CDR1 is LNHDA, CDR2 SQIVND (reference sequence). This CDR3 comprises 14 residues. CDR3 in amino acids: CASSFAGRIYEQYF. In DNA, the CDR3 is TGTGCCAGTAGCTTCGCGGGACGGATTTACGAGCAGTACTTC.

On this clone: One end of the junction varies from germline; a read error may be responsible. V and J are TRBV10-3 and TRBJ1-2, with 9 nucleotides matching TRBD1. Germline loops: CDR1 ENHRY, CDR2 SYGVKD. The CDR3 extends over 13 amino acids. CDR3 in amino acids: CAISESGTGWTRF. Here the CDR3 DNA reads TGTGCCATCAGTGAGTCGGGGACAGGGTGGACGCGATTC.

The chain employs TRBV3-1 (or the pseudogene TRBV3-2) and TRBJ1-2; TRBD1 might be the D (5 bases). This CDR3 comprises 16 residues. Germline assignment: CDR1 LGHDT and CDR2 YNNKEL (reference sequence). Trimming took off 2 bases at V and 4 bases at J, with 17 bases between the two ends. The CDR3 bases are TGTGCCAGCAGCCAAAACCGGGCCCCTAGGGGCTATGGCTACACCTTC. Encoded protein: CASSQNRAPRGYGYTF.